The rows below give T cell receptor beta chains drawn from one sample of a study of technical replicates of blood from four donors. Using immunoSEQ multiplex PCR, the repertoire was profiled, and TCRdb retains in-frame clones only, with some absent. The profile shows 90,000 to 100,000 clones, about 95% of them singletons. The sample was T cells isolated from PBMCs. Receptor source: a human donor in good health. Both conserved end residues are part of each CDR3. The D gene is left open where the match is weak. Only some rows state a clone size, as once, few, many or a class for expanded clones.

d_gene	v_gene	abundance	j_gene	CDR3aa	CDR3nt
NA	TRBV6-6	NA	TRBJ2-2	CASRLGLQTGELFF	TGTGCCAGCAGACTCGGCCTACAGACCGGGGAGCTGTTTTTT
NA	TRBV7-2	NA	TRBJ2-7	CASTLLDRDEQYF	TGTGCCAGCACCCTCTTAGATCGGGACGAGCAGTACTTC
NA	TRBV2	NA	TRBJ1-2	CASSEGQVWGYTF	TGTGCCAGCAGTGAGGGACAAGTCTGGGGCTACACCTTC
NA	TRBV7-6	once	TRBJ1-1	CASSPVVGGLKTEAFF	TGTGCCAGCAGCCCAGTGGTTGGGGGCCTGAAAACTGAAGCTTTCTTT
TRBD2	TRBV29-1	NA	TRBJ2-5	CSVSDGGGSYF	TGCAGCGTTTCCGATGGGGGGGGGTCCTACTTC
NA	TRBV5-4	NA	TRBJ2-2	CASSLGGQSNTGELFF	TGTGCCAGCAGCTTGGGAGGACAGTCGAACACCGGGGAGCTGTTTTTT
NA	TRBV19	NA	TRBJ2-6	CASLRGAGDGANVLTF	TGTGCCAGTTTAAGGGGAGCAGGGGATGGGGCCAACGTCCTGACTTTC
NA	TRBV21-1	NA	TRBJ2-7	CASSGRARHEQYF	TGTGCCAGCAGCGGGAGGGCCAGACACGAGCAGTACTTC
TRBD2	TRBV2	NA	TRBJ2-1	CASSGLAVDEQFF	TGTGCCAGCAGTGGTCTAGCGGTCGATGAGCAGTTCTTC
NA	TRBV4-1	NA	TRBJ1-3	CASSQGSLSGNTIYF	TGCGCCAGCAGCCAAGGAAGCCTCTCTGGAAACACCATATATTTT
NA	TRBV28	NA	TRBJ2-7	CASSLTAEGWDEQYF	TGTGCCAGCAGTCTTACCGCAGAGGGCTGGGACGAGCAGTACTTC
NA	TRBV28	NA	TRBJ1-3	CASSLSFLGNTIYF	TGTGCCAGCAGTTTATCCTTCCTTGGAAACACCATATATTTT
NA	TRBV4-2	NA	TRBJ2-2	CASSQDRLTGELFF	TGTGCCAGCAGCCAAGATCGGTTAACCGGGGAGCTGTTTTTT
TRBD1	TRBV7-8	NA	TRBJ2-1	CASSLGRQGWYNEQFF	TGTGCCAGCAGCTTGGGGAGACAGGGTTGGTACAATGAGCAGTTCTTC
NA	TRBV4-2	NA	TRBJ1-2	CASSQDRRGFYGYTF	TGTGCCAGCAGCCAAGATAGACGGGGGTTCTATGGCTACACCTTC
TRBD1	TRBV6-1	NA	TRBJ2-7	CASREQGLYSYEQYF	TGTGCCAGCAGGGAACAGGGGCTTTACTCCTACGAGCAGTACTTC
NA	TRBV6-4	NA	TRBJ2-1	CASSDEGLLGNEQFF	TGTGCCAGCAGTGACGAGGGTCTTCTCGGCAATGAGCAGTTCTTC
NA	TRBV9	NA	TRBJ2-1	CASSVGISLRHEQFF	TGTGCCAGCAGCGTCGGGATCTCCCTCCGCCATGAGCAGTTCTTC
NA	TRBV5-4	once	TRBJ2-7	CASSFEGAYEQYF	TGTGCCAGCAGCTTCGAAGGAGCTTACGAGCAGTACTTC